This T cell receptor beta chain originates from a study of vaccination effects on CD4 cells after COVID-19. Comments on this clone: Its antigen is unidentified.

The germline V and J ends were trimmed by 7 bases and 5 bases, with 8 bases remaining between them. CDR1 is SSHAT, CDR2 FNYEAQ, per germline (reference sequence). The CDR3 spans 12 residues. CD4+ T cells specific for antigen were expanded with viral peptide pools by the ViraFEST assay before sequencing. Isolation of CD4+ T cells took place after approximately 10 days of culture. Two doses of either BNT162b2 or mRNA-1273 were given to each participant. The protocol was immunoSEQ multiplex PCR, while the TCRdb copy is restricted to in-frame clones and leaves out a portion. The sample yields 25,000 to 30,000 clones, around four fifths seen once.

The TCR sequence derives from a human donor who received a COVID-19 vaccine. V is TRBV7-7 and J is TRBJ2-2, with D perhaps matching TRBD1 (6 bases). Sequences were derived from CD4+ T cells from PBMCs cultured with HCoV-NL63 spike peptides, sampled after COVID-19 vaccination. This CDR3 reads CASTTGTGELFF. The CDR3 DNA sequence: TGTGCCAGCACCACAGGGACCGGGGAGCTGTTTTTT.